This T cell receptor beta chain was profiled in a study of shared clonotypes between healthy human individuals. This clone was picked up one time. The study ran the assay at deep level. TCRdb's table, derived via immunoSEQ multiplex PCR, lists solely in-frame clones and lacks some. Seen here are roughly 2,300,000 clones, around 90% observed once, and the top ten hold 0.37%. The donors were adults (healthy and HIV-negative) with no recent acute infections or vaccinations. Negatively enriched CD4+ T cells were divided by CD45RA into naive and memory. Trimming removed 3 bases from V and 3 bases from J; junction bases left unmatched: 7. Germline CDR1 reads SGHTA; CDR2 reads FQGNSA. This CDR3 has 15 amino acids.

This chain uses TRBV7-2 with TRBJ2-7; 8 positions agree with TRBD2. What was sequenced was naive CD4+ T cells from PBMCs. Indicated subset: CD45RA+ positively selected. This TCR came from a man between 18 and 29 years old in good health. Some clones in this sample may be carry-over from other donors' samples. The CDR3 sequence is CASSFPQAGGYEQYF. CDR3 DNA sequence: TGTGCCAGCAGCTTCCCCCAGGCGGGAGGCTACGAGCAGTACTTC.